This T cell receptor (beta chain) was recorded in a study of PD-L1 blockade in urothelial cancer. Study-level information: Prior chemotherapy ranged from 0 to 3 regimens per patient. The researchers analyzed blood 3 weeks (second dose) and 6 weeks after treatment start.

This CDR3 spans 17 amino acids. Germline CDR1 MDHEN, CDR2 SYDVKM. V lost 4 bases, J lost 2 bases, and 20 bases lay in between. Templates that were synthetic TCR analogs were spiked into each PCR. The table came from immunoSEQ multiplex PCR; TCRdb's copy has only in-frame clones and leaves some out. The sample records almost 90,000 clones, 84% being singletons. The time point here: pretreatment peripheral blood. Sequencing used PBMCs, obtained around atezolizumab (anti-PD-L1) treatment. V usage is TRBV28 and J usage is TRBJ2-5; tentative D call: TRBD2 (5 bases). The TCR originated in a man in his 60s with urothelial cancer. The CDR3 reads CASSSSPLTSLQETQYF. In DNA, the CDR3 is TGTGCCAGCAGTTCGTCCCCTCTAACTAGTCTTCAAGAGACCCAGTACTTC.